The clone carrying this T cell receptor (beta chain) has a single count. In germline, CDR1 is SQVTM, CDR2 ANQGSEA. The V and J ends lost 8 bases and 1 base, in that order; junction bases with no gene match: 2. The CDR3 totals 12 residues. PCR used 60 Vbeta primers and 13 Jbeta primers. Clones were sequenced by immunoSEQ multiplex PCR, and TCRdb holds only the in-frame ones, with some missing. This sample has about 150,000 clones; roughly 84% occur once, and the top ten carry 5% to 7%. This sample is part of a study of cytomegalovirus exposure and HLA in healthy donors. The chain combines TRBV29-1 with TRBJ2-1; 7 bases line up with TRBD2. The sequencing sample was made of PBMCs. This TCR came from a man aged 45-60 years in good health and CMV-seropositive. CDR3 bases: TGCAGCTCCGGGGGGTCCTACAATGAGCAGTTCTTC. It encodes CSSGGSYNEQFF.